The 23 T cell receptor beta chains listed next were all sequenced from one sample in a study of blood T cell repertoires in COVID-19. Sequencing was performed with immunoSEQ multiplex PCR; in TCRdb, only in-frame clones are kept and a portion is missing. The repertoire holds some 460,000 clones, with approximately 90% as singletons. The sample was PBMCs or T cells enriched from blood (not recorded which). Every receptor here comes from a young woman who had recovered from COVID-19.

This clone was detected only a few times. The rearrangement uses TRBV3-1 (or the pseudogene TRBV3-2) and TRBJ1-3, with 7 bases matching TRBD1. The CDR3 is 17 amino acids. CDR1 and CDR2 (germline): LGHDT, YNNKEL (reference sequence). With 1 base clipped from V and 4 bases from J, the junction kept 10 bases outside the gene matches. The CDR3 DNA reads TGTGCCAGCAGCCAAGTGGTCGGAGGGGGCAGCGGAAACACCATATATTTT. Its translation is CASSQVVGGGSGNTIYF.

The CDR3, as DNA: TGTGCCAGCAGTCTGCAACGACTAAACGAGCAGTACTTC. Its translation is CASSLQRLNEQYF. The chain is built from TRBV28 and TRBJ2-7; possible D gene TRBD2, 5 bases. Per the germline V gene, CDR1 is MDHEN and CDR2 is SYDVKM. V lost 5 bases and J 5 bases, leaving 13 bases between the germline ends. CDR3 length: 13 amino acids.

The chain joins TRBV3-1 (or the pseudogene TRBV3-2) to TRBJ1-2, with D perhaps matching TRBD1 (6 bases). This CDR3 contains 14 residues. V lost 4 bases, J lost 8 bases, and 17 bases lay in between. Germline CDR1 LGHDT, CDR2 YNNKEL (reference sequence). The CDR3 nucleotides read TGTGCCAGCAGCCGGGAGGGTGGGGGCCCCGGCTACACCTTC. Its translation: CASSREGGGPGYTF.

This sequence joins TRBV5-6 and TRBJ1-1, with a possible D match to TRBD1 (6 bases). Germline V gene data show CDR1 as SGHDT and CDR2 as YYEEEE. This CDR3 spans 15 amino acids. Trimming removed 4 bases from V and 1 base from J, with 14 bases in between. The CDR3 reads CASSPRRGRNTEAFF. Here the CDR3 DNA reads TGTGCCAGCAGCCCTCGAAGGGGGAGGAACACTGAAGCTTTCTTT.

The chain couples TRBV30 to TRBJ1-1; possible D gene TRBD1, 6 bases. The CDR3 has 14 amino acids. Germline V CDR1 and CDR2: GTSNPN, SVGIG (reference sequence). V lost 2 bases to trimming and J lost 6 bases, with 16 bases between them. The CDR3 DNA is TGTGCCTGGAGTTCAGGGGTCCCGGAGGCTGAAGCTTTCTTT. Translation: CAWSSGVPEAEAFF.

The chain couples TRBV12-3 or TRBV12-4 to TRBJ1-2; D ambiguous. This CDR3 is 13 amino acids long. The ends were cut back, 3 bases at V and 3 bases at J, with 8 bases in the middle. The CDR3: CASSFSRYYGYTF. The CDR3 coding sequence is TGTGCCAGCAGTTTTTCCAGGTACTATGGCTACACCTTC.

The V gene is TRBV4-1, the J gene TRBJ1-5, with D unclear. The CDR3 sequence is 16 residues long. V was shortened by 0 bases and J by 5 bases, with 14 bases between the two germline ends. Germline CDR1 is MGHRA and CDR2 is YSYEKL. The CDR3, as DNA: TGCGCCAGCAGCCAAGAAGACGGGAATTTACATCAGCCCCAGCATTTT. The encoded protein is CASSQEDGNLHQPQHF.

The genes are TRBV23-1 and TRBJ1-5; 8 nucleotides match TRBD1. TRBV23-1 falls under the ORF class, with uncertain function. The trim removed 7 bases at V and 4 bases at J, leaving 9 bases unmatched. The CDR3 totals 15 residues. The chain's CDR3 is CASTIAGTGNQPQHF. The CDR3 nucleotides are TGCGCCAGCACTATTGCCGGGACAGGTAATCAGCCCCAGCATTTT.

The sample holds a few counts of this clone. The chain recombines TRBV5-4 with TRBJ1-2; TRBD1 is a possible D gene (5 bases). V was clipped by 5 bases and J by 0 bases, with 11 bases between them. Germline lookup yields CDR1 SGHNT and CDR2 YYREEE (reference sequence). This CDR3 contains 14 residues. The CDR3 region has the DNA TGTGCCAGCAGGCTGGACACCTCTAACTATGGCTACACCTTC. Translation: CASRLDTSNYGYTF.

The chain couples TRBV7-3 to TRBJ2-2, with no clear D. The V end lost 3 bases, the J end lost 1 base, and 15 bases lay between the germline ends. The CDR3 has 17 residues. Germline V gene data show CDR1 as SGHTA and CDR2 as FQGTGA. The CDR3 reads CASSLGRSTMNTGELFF. In DNA form, the CDR3 reads TGTGCCAGCAGCTTGGGCAGGTCGACAATGAACACCGGGGAGCTGTTTTTT.

The chain recombines TRBV5-1 with TRBJ2-7, with D possibly TRBD1 on 6 matching bases. Deletions cut 2 bases from V and 0 bases from J, with 15 bases between. The V gene's germline CDR1 is SGHRS and CDR2 YFSETQ. This CDR3 is 16 amino acids long. DNA of the CDR3: TGCGCCAGCAGCTTCGGAAGGACAGTCGGCTCCTACGAGCAGTACTTC. Translation: CASSFGRTVGSYEQYF.

This rearrangement joins TRBV7-2 to TRBJ2-5; D ambiguous. Trimming cost V 4 bases and J 5 bases, with 5 bases left between them. The length of the CDR3 is 11 residues. Germline V lookup: CDR1 SGHTA, CDR2 FQGNSA. The CDR3 DNA is TGTGCCAGCAGCTCCTACGAGACCCAGTACTTC. Encoded protein: CASSSYETQYF.

The chain recombines TRBV5-4 with TRBJ1-2, with a tentative D call TRBD1 (5 bases). Trimming removed 5 bases from V and 3 bases from J, with 14 bases in between. The CDR3 is made up of 14 amino acids. Germline CDR1 SGHNT, CDR2 YYREEE (reference sequence). CDR3 bases: TGTGCCAGCAGGAGCGGGGCGCAAGACTATGGCTACACCTTC. Its translation: CASRSGAQDYGYTF.

CDR3 region: CASSFDRGFHGYTF. CDR3 nucleotide sequence: TGTGCCAGCAGCTTCGACAGGGGGTTTCATGGCTACACCTTC. The chain is built from TRBV5-4 and TRBJ1-2; 9 nucleotides align to TRBD1. The CDR3 length is 14 residues. V dropped 2 bases and J dropped 6; count of bases not matched to a gene: 5. Germline V gives CDR1 SGHNT, CDR2 YYREEE (reference sequence).

The chain employs TRBV5-1 and TRBJ1-1; D is unclear. Germline V lookup: CDR1 SGHRS, CDR2 YFSETQ. The CDR3 has 14 amino acids. V shed 6 bases and J shed 1 base, with 13 bases lying between them. In DNA, the CDR3 is TGCGCCAGCAAACCCGGTGCTGGGAACACTGAAGCTTTCTTT. This translates into CASKPGAGNTEAFF.

The V and J genes are TRBV24-1 and TRBJ1-5; D possibly corresponds to TRBD1 (5 bases). The V gene lost 3 bases and the J gene lost 3 bases, with 14 bases spanning the gap. CDR1 is KGHDR, CDR2 SFDVKD, per germline. The CDR3 extends over 16 amino acids. CDR3 in amino acids: CATSDPDWGYNQPQHF. The CDR3 nucleotides are TGTGCCACCAGTGATCCCGACTGGGGCTACAATCAGCCCCAGCATTTT.

This sequence joins TRBV3-1 (or the pseudogene TRBV3-2) and TRBJ1-2; possibly TRBD1 for D (6 bases). CDR1 is LGHDT, CDR2 YNNKEL, per germline (reference sequence). The CDR3 length is 15 residues. Trimming took off 6 bases at V and 5 bases at J, with 19 bases between the two ends. CDR3: CASSRHPTGQYGYTF. CDR3 nucleotide sequence: TGTGCCAGCAGTCGACACCCGACAGGACAGTATGGCTACACCTTC.

This chain joins TRBV25-1 and TRBJ1-4; D unclear. The germline CDR1 and CDR2 sequences are MGHDK and SYGVNS. The V end was cut by 1 base, the J end by 1 base, with 10 bases between. CDR3 length: 16 amino acids. The CDR3 DNA reads TGTGCCAGCAGTGAATCCTCTGGGCGAACTAATGAAAAACTGTTTTTT. Protein: CASSESSGRTNEKLFF.

The V and J genes are TRBV7-9 and TRBJ1-5, with 9 bases fitting TRBD1. Trimming took 1 base from V and 7 from J; bases not matched to a gene: 8. This CDR3 has 16 residues. Germline loops: CDR1 SEHNR, CDR2 FQNEAQ (reference sequence). CDR3 coding DNA: TGTGCCAGCAGCTTAGGGTTCGGGACAGGGAGCCAGCCCCAGCATTTT. This sequence encodes CASSLGFGTGSQPQHF.

The rearrangement uses TRBV2 and TRBJ1-1; TRBD1 agrees at 8 bases. The CDR3 is 17 amino acids. V dropped 4 bases and J dropped 1; count of bases not matched to a gene: 11. The germline CDR1 and CDR2 sequences are SNHLY and FYNNEI. The CDR3 DNA reads TGTGCCAGCAGTGTGTCGGGGACAGGTAACCCGAACACTGAAGCTTTCTTT. It translates to CASSVSGTGNPNTEAFF.

This clone showed up just once. The chain is built from TRBV5-4 and TRBJ2-5, with 8 bases identical to TRBD1. CDR3 length: 14 amino acids. CDR1 is SGHNT and CDR2 is YYREEE in the germline V gene (reference sequence). With 4 bases clipped from V and 2 bases from J, the junction kept 4 bases outside the gene matches. The CDR3 here is CASSDRQGQETQYF. In DNA form, the CDR3 reads TGTGCCAGCAGCGATCGACAGGGGCAAGAGACCCAGTACTTC.

V and J are TRBV7-2 and TRBJ1-2, with D maybe TRBD1 (6 bases). V dropped 6 bases and J dropped 4 bases, with 18 bases sitting between them. The CDR3 covers 15 residues. Germline lookup yields CDR1 SGHTA and CDR2 FQGNSA. This CDR3 is CASRKRGGLSYGYTF. In nucleotides, the CDR3 is TGTGCCAGCAGAAAACGCGGGGGGCTAAGCTATGGCTACACCTTC. Full variable domain (rest looked up from reference TRBV7-2 and TRBJ1-2): GAGVSQSPSNKVTEKGKDVELRCDPISGHTALYWYRQSLGQGLEFLIYFQGNSAPDKSGLPSDRFSAERTGGSVSTLTIQRTQQEDSAVYLCASRKRGGLSYGYTFGSGTRLTVV.

In this sample, this clone turned up once. This chain joins TRBV2 and TRBJ1-2, with D hard to call. Germline loops: CDR1 SNHLY, CDR2 FYNNEI. V was pared by 8 bases and J by 0 bases, with 10 bases between. This CDR3 is built from 13 residues. The CDR3 loop reads CASSYGANYGYTF. The DNA of the CDR3 is TGTGCCAGCTCCTATGGAGCTAACTATGGCTACACCTTC.